This is a list of T cell receptor beta chains from one sample in a study of control samples from healthy donors and cancer patients. Profiling relied on immunoSEQ multiplex PCR, and the TCRdb table lists in-frame clones only, not all of them. The table records approximately 87,000 clones, 75% to 95% of them present only once. The sequencing sample was made of blood. These TCRs come from a man aged 45-60 years in good health. The CDR3 runs from the conserved cysteine through the conserved F or W. The D gene is left open where the match is weak. Only part of the rows carry a size: once, few, many, or a class if the clone is expanded.

clone size | J gene | D gene | V gene | CDR3 DNA | CDR3 protein
NA | TRBJ2-5 | NA | TRBV10-2 | TGCGCCAGCAATGCAAGGTCGTACCAAGAGACCCAGTACTTC | CASNARSYQETQYF
NA | TRBJ1-2 | NA | TRBV6-5 | TGTGCCAGCAGTTACCTTCTTCCGGGGCAAGCCTATGGCTACACCTTC | CASSYLLPGQAYGYTF
NA | TRBJ2-5 | TRBD1 | TRBV5-1 | TGCGCCAGCAGCGCGGACAGGGGGCGCGGAGAGACCCAGTACTTC | CASSADRGRGETQYF
once | TRBJ1-1 | NA | TRBV24-1 | TGTGCCACCAGTGATTTGGACACTGAAGCTTTCTTT | CATSDLDTEAFF
NA | TRBJ2-2 | TRBD1 | TRBV3-1/TRBV3-2 | TGTGCCAGCAGCCGTATACAGGGGGCCAACACCGGGGAGCTGTTTTTT | CASSRIQGANTGELFF
NA | TRBJ1-2 | TRBD1 | TRBV28 | TGTGCCAGCAGTTTGACAGGGCCTTATGGCTACACCTTC | CASSLTGPYGYTF
NA | TRBJ1-5 | NA | TRBV6-5 | TGTGCCAGCGATGAGACCCGAGGGAAGGCCCAGCATTTT | CASDETRGKAQHF
NA | TRBJ2-7 | NA | TRBV5-5 | TGTGCCAGCAGCAGAGACGGGCCCACCTACGAGCAGTACTTC | CASSRDGPTYEQYF
NA | TRBJ2-2 | TRBD2 | TRBV19 | TGTGCCAGTAGACCTGCTGGACTAGAAGGATCCGGGGAGCTGTTTTTT | CASRPAGLEGSGELFF
few | TRBJ2-1 | TRBD2 | TRBV3-1/TRBV3-2 | TGTGCCAGCAGCCCAGGACTAGCGATTTTCTGGGGTGAGCAGTTCTTC | CASSPGLAIFWGEQFF
NA | TRBJ1-1 | TRBD1 | TRBV18 | TGTGCCAGCACCCTCGACAGGGCCTCTAAGCTCAACACTGAAGCTTTCTTT | CASTLDRASKLNTEAFF
NA | TRBJ1-6 | NA | TRBV5-6 | TGTGCCAGCAGCTTTAAACAGCCGAATTCACCCCTCCACTTT | CASSFKQPNSPLHF
NA | TRBJ1-2 | NA | TRBV10-3 | TGTGCCATCAACCGGGACGCCCTCTATGGCTACACCTTC | CAINRDALYGYTF
NA | TRBJ1-1 | NA | TRBV11-2 | TGTGCCAGCAGCCCCCTAATCGGGGGCATGAACACTGAAGCTTTCTTT | CASSPLIGGMNTEAFF
NA | TRBJ1-4 | TRBD1 | TRBV19 | TGTGCCAGTAGTATCCAGGGGGCAACTAATGAAAAACTGTTTTTT | CASSIQGATNEKLFF
NA | TRBJ2-2 | NA | TRBV3-1/TRBV3-2 | TGTGCCAGCAGCCAAGTCACCGGGGAGCTGTTTTTT | CASSQVTGELFF
NA | TRBJ1-6 | NA | TRBV7-9 | TGTGCCAGCAGCTTTCACAGGGTTGAGTCACCCCTCCACTTT | CASSFHRVESPLHF
NA | TRBJ2-4 | TRBD1 | TRBV7-9 | TGTGCCAGCAGCCGTGGGACAGAAAACATTCAGTACTTC | CASSRGTENIQYF
once | TRBJ1-5 | NA | TRBV30 | TGTGCCTGGAGTGTGACGGGGGGAACCAATCAGCCCCAGCATTTT | CAWSVTGGTNQPQHF
NA | TRBJ1-2 | NA | TRBV7-9 | TGTGCCAGCAGCTTAGTGGCGGAGGGCTACACCTTC | CASSLVAEGYTF
NA | TRBJ1-1 | TRBD1 | TRBV12-3/TRBV12-4 | TGTGCCAGCAGGGCCCGGACAGGGCAAGCTTTCTTT | CASRARTGQAFF
once | TRBJ2-2 | TRBD2 | TRBV7-9 | TGTGCCAGCAGCCCTCGCCTAGCGGGGGTTACCGGGGAGCTGTTTTTT | CASSPRLAGVTGELFF
NA | TRBJ1-1 | NA | TRBV3-1/TRBV3-2 | TGTGCCAGCAGCCAAGATCCGAACACTGAAGCTTTCTTT | CASSQDPNTEAFF
NA | TRBJ2-2 | NA | TRBV5-5 | TGTGCCAGCAGCTTGGTACAGGGAAACACCGGGGAGCTGTTTTTT | CASSLVQGNTGELFF
once | TRBJ1-2 | NA | TRBV10-2 | TGCGCCAGCAGTGGCGAGTCCCGAGAGGGAGCCTATGGCTACACCTTC | CASSGESREGAYGYTF
NA | TRBJ1-2 | NA | TRBV29-1 | TGCAGCGTTGTGGAGGGAAGTTATGGCTACACCTTC | CSVVEGSYGYTF
NA | TRBJ1-1 | NA | TRBV5-1 | TGCGCCAGCAGCCTACAACAGAACACTGAAGCTTTCTTT | CASSLQQNTEAFF
NA | TRBJ1-2 | NA | TRBV20-1 | TGCAGTGCTAGTCAGTGGGGGAAGAGTGGCTACACCTTC | CSASQWGKSGYTF
NA | TRBJ1-1 | TRBD1 | TRBV7-9 | TGTGCCAGCAGCTTAGCGACAGGGATGGCCACTGAAGCTTTCTTT | CASSLATGMATEAFF
NA | TRBJ2-1 | NA | TRBV15 | TGTGCCACCAGCAGCAGAGGAGCCGGTATGGGTGGCCAGGAGGTCTTC | CATSSRGAGMGGQEVF
once | TRBJ1-1 | NA | TRBV2 | TGTGCCAGCAGACCCGGATTGGACACTGAAGCTTTCTTT | CASRPGLDTEAFF
NA | TRBJ2-7 | NA | TRBV7-2 | TGTGCCAGCAGCTTAGATAGGGGGTCCCCCTACGAGCAGTACTTC | CASSLDRGSPYEQYF
NA | TRBJ1-3 | NA | TRBV7-2 | TGTGCCAGCAGACCCGGGGCGACTTACACCATATATTTT | CASRPGATYTIYF
NA | TRBJ2-1 | TRBD2 | TRBV11-3 | TGTGCCAGCAGCTTGGGCGGGGGGGAGCAGTTCTTC | CASSLGGGEQFF
NA | TRBJ1-3 | NA | TRBV5-1 | TGCGCCAGCAGCTTGGATGGACCACGGACTGGAAACACCATATATTTT | CASSLDGPRTGNTIYF
NA | TRBJ1-3 | NA | TRBV14 | TGTGCCAGCAGCCTTCTTGGCCTCTCTGGAAACACCATATATTTT | CASSLLGLSGNTIYF
NA | TRBJ1-5 | NA | TRBV7-2 | TGTGCCAGCAGCTTAGGACAGACAAACAATCAGCCCCAGCATTTT | CASSLGQTNNQPQHF
once | TRBJ2-7 | TRBD2 | TRBV5-1 | TGCGCCAGCAGCGCCGGCGGGGGTTCCTACGAGCAGTACTTC | CASSAGGGSYEQYF
NA | TRBJ2-7 | NA | TRBV7-9 | TGTGCCAGCAGCCCTTGGGGCCTACAGTCCTACGAGCAGTACTTC | CASSPWGLQSYEQYF